The clone carrying this T cell receptor beta chain was seen only a few times. Single viable CD3+CD4+CD8-CD45RO+ cells were sorted as the memory CD4+ T cells. Positive selection with CD4 microbeads enriched total CD4+ T cells. Trimming shortened V by 3 bases and J by 5 bases, and 17 bases separated the two germline ends. The CDR3 is 15 residues long. The germline V gene has CDR1 KGHSH and CDR2 LQKENI. The source of the sample is a study of memory CD4+ T cells and cytomegalovirus serostatus. Here immunoSEQ multiplex PCR was the method, and the copy in TCRdb shows in-frame clones only, minus some. Of tens of thousands of clones in the sample, 70% to 80% are singletons; the top ten hold 2% to 3%.

Sequenced input: memory CD4+ T cells from blood. The chain has TRBV18 and TRBJ2-7; D call uncertain. The sequence derives from an adult in good health and CMV-seropositive. The DNA of the CDR3 is TGTGCCAGCTCACCGCGGTCAGCTCTCTTAAACGAGCAGTACTTC. This encodes CASSPRSALLNEQYF.